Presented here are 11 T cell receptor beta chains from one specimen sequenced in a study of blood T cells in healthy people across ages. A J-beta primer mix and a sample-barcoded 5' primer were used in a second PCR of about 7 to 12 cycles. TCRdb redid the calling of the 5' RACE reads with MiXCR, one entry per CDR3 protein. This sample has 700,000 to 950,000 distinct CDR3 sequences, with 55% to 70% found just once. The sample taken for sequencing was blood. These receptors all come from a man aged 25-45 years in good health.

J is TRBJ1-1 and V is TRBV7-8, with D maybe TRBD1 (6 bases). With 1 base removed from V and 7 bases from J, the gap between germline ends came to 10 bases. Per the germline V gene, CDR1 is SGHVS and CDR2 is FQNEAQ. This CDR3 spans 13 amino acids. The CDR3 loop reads CASSLVSGVEAFF. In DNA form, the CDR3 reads TGTGCCAGCAGCTTAGTTTCAGGGGTTGAAGCTTTCTTT.

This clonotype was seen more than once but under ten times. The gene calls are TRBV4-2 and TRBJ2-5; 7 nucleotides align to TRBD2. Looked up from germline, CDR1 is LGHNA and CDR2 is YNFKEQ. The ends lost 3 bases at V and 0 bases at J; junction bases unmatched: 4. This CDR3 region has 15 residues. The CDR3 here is CASSQHLADQETQYF. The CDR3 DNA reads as TGTGCCAGCAGCCAGCATCTAGCGGACCAAGAGACCCAGTACTTC.

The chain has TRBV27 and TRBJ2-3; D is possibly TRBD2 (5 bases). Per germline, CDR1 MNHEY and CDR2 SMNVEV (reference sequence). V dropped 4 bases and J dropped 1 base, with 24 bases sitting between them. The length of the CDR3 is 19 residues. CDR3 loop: CASSSNRDLPGLRTDTQYF. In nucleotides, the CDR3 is TGTGCCAGCAGTTCAAATCGAGACCTCCCAGGACTCCGCACAGATACGCAGTATTTT.

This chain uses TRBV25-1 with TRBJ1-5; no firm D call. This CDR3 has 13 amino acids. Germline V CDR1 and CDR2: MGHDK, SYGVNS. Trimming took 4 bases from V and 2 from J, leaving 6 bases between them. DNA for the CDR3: TGTGCCAGCAGTGGGGCAGGCAATCAGCCCCAGCATTTT. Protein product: CASSGAGNQPQHF.

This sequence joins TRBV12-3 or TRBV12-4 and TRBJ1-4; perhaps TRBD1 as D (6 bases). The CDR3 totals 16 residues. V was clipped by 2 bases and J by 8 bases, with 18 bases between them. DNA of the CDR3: TGTGCCAGCAGTTTATGGGGAGGGGGGACGGGGGAAAAACTGTTTTTT. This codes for CASSLWGGGTGEKLFF.

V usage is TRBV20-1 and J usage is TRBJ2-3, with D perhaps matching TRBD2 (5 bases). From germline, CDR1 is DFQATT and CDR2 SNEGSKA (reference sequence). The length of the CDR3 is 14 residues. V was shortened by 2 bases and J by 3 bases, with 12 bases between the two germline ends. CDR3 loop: CSARISGVTDTQYF. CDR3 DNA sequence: TGCAGTGCTAGAATAAGCGGTGTAACAGATACGCAGTATTTT.

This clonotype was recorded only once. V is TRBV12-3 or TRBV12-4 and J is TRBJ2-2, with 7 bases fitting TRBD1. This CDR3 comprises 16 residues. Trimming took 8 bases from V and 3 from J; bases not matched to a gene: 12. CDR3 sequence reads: CASGIYDREYTGELFF. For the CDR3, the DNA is TGTGCCAGCGGTATTTACGACAGGGAGTACACCGGGGAGCTGTTTTTT.

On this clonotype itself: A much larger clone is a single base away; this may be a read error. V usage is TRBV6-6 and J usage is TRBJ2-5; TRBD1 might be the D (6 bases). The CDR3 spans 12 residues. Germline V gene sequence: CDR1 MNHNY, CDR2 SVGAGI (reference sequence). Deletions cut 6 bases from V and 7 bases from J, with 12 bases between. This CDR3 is CASRKEGGTQYF. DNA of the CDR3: TGTGCCAGCAGGAAAGAAGGGGGGACCCAGTACTTC.

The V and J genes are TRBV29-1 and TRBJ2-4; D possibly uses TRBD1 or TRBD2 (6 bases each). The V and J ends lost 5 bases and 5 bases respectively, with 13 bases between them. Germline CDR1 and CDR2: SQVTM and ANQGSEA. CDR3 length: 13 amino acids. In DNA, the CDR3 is TGCAGCGTTCGGGGGCTGGGGGAAAACATTCAGTACTTC. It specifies CSVRGLGENIQYF. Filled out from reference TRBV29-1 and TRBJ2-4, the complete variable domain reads SAVISQKPSRDICQRGTSLTIQCQVDSQVTMMFWYRQQPGQSLTLIATANQGSEATYESGFVIDKFPISRPNLTFSTLTVSNMSPEDSSIYLCSVRGLGENIQYFGAGTRLSVL.

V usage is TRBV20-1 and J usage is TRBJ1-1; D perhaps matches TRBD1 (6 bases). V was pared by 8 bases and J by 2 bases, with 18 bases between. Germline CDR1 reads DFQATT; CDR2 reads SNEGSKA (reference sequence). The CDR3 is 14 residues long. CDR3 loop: CSTSRNRVNTEAFF. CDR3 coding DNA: TGCAGTACTTCCAGAAACAGGGTCAACACTGAAGCTTTCTTT.

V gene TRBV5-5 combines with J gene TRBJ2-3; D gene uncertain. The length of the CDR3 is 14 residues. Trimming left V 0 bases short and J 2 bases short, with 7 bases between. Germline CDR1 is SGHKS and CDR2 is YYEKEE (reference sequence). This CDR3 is CASSLDLDTDTQYF. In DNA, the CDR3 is TGTGCCAGCAGCTTGGACCTTGACACAGATACGCAGTATTTT.